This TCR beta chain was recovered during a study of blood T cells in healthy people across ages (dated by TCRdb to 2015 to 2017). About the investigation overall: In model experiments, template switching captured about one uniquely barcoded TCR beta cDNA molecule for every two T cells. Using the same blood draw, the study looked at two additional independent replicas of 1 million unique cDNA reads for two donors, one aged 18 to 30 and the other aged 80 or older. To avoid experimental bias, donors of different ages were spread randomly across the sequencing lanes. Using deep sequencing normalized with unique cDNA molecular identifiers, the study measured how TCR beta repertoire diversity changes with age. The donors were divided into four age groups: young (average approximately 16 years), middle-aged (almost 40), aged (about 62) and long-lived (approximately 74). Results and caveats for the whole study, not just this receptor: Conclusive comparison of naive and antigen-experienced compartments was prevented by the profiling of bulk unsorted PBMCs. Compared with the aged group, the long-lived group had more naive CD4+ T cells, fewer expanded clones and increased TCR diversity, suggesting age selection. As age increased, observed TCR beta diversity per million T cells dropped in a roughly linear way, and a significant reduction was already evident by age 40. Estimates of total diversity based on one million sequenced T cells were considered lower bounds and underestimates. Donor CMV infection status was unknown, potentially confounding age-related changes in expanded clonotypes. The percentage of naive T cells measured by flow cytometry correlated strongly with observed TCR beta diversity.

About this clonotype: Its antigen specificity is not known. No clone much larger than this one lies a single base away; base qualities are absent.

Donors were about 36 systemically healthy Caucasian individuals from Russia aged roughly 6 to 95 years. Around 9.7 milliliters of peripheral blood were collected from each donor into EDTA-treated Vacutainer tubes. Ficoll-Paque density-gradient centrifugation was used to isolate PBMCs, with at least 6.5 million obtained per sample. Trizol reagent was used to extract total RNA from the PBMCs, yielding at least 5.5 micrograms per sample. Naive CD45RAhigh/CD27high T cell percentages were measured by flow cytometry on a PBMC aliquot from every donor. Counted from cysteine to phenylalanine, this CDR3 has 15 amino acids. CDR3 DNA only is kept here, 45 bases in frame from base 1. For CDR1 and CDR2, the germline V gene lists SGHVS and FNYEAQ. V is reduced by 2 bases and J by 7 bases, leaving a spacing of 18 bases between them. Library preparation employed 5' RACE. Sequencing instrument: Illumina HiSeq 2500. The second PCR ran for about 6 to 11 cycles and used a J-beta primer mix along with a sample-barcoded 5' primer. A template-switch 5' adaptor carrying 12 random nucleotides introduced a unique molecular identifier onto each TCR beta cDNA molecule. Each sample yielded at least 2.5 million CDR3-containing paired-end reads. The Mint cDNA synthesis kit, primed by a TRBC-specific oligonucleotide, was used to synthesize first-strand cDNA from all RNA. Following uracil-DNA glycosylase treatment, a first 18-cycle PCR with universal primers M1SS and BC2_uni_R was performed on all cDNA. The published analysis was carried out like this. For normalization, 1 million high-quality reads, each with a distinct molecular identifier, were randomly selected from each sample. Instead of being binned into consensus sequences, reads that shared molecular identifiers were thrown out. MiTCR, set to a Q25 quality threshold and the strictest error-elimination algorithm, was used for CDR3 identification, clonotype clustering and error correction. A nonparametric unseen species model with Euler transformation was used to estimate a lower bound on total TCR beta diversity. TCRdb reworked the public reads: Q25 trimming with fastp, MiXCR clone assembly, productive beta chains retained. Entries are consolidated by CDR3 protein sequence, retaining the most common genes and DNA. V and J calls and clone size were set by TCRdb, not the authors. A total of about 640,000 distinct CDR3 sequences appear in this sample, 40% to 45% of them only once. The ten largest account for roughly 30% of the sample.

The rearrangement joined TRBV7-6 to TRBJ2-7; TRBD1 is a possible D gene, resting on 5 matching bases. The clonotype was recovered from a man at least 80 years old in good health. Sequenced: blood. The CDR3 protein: CASSLQQELGNEQYF. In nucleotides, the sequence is TGTGCCAGCAGCTTACAACAGGAGTTAGGGAATGAGCAGTACTTC.